This TCR beta chain appears in the sequencing data of a study of cytomegalovirus exposure and HLA in healthy donors (dated by TCRdb to about 2017). General notes on the study: An earlier analysis of some 600 of the donors reported 250 to 350 Gb of sequence data and some 110 million unique TCR beta sequences obtained from about 179 million T cells. An early release that covered 640 HLA-typed donors contained about 300 gigabases of sequencing data and tens of millions of unique TCR sequences. The genetic ancestry cluster associated with self-reported Caucasian donors included about 81% of the roughly 400 genotyped donors. The study aimed to test whether signatures of past pathogen exposure could be identified by cataloging public T cell receptors. The study used immunosequencing to profile the T cell repertoires of approximately 630 subjects and linked those repertoires to cytomegalovirus serostatus. A separate validation cohort of roughly 130 different subjects was used in addition to the approximately 640-subject first cohort. High-throughput TCR immunosequencing, statistical association of individual TCRs with disease status, and machine learning were combined to predict cytomegalovirus infection status. In a later analysis, previously published TCR beta repertoires from fewer than 750 donors were re-analyzed and high-resolution HLA genotyping was added so that TCR occurrence patterns could be studied. The later analysis used no new phenotypic data to find candidate immune exposures, relying instead on TCR beta sequences and their occurrence across donors. An earlier analysis of approximately 580 of the donors used high-throughput TCR beta sequencing to judge whether each TCR beta V gene segment behaved as functional or pseudogenic. Alongside the repertoire data, information on donor age, sex, ethnicity and CMV serostatus was compiled. In a later genetic analysis, genome-wide SNP genotypes for about three fifths of the 666 donors were used, and that subset was treated as a discovery cohort. Every repertoire in the discovery cohort had been generated on one and the same sequencing platform. Class I and class II HLA loci were covered by the typing at four-digit resolution. Typing coverage varied by locus: roughly 620-640 donors for A, B, C, DRB1 and DQB1; roughly 500 for DQA1; around 570 for DPA1; 450 to 480 for DPB1. Because of strong linkage in the cohort, roughly five DR-DQ haplotypes were treated as single units for association and clustering. Among roughly 400 genotyped donors of the cohort, an average of about 240,000 unique TCR beta nucleotide sequences were sequenced per donor, around 20% of them non-productive. Overall study outcomes, separate from this receptor: In a later analysis, several top co-occurrence clusters were reported to appear linked to parvovirus B19, influenza, CMV and Epstein-Barr virus. Presence/absence analyses assumed roughly uniform sequencing depth across donors, an assumption that may not hold. Linkage disequilibrium might explain the correlated functional status among segregating V segments, but an unknown experimental factor could not be excluded. In an earlier analysis of under 600 of the donors, most TCR beta V segments were observed in productive rearrangements about 87% or about 30% of the time, broadly matching IMGT annotations. A later analysis found that HLA-associated TCR beta chains were more clonally expanded and had lower generation probabilities than equally common non-associated chains. In vitro tests confirmed that a few of the cytomegalovirus-associated TCR beta chains recognize cytomegalovirus antigens. According to a later analysis, TCR association rates differed among HLA loci, with DRB1 alleles showing the most associated TCRs and HLA-C alleles showing the fewest. An association between a missense DCLRE1C variant and V-gene and J-gene trimming of TCR beta chains was found in a later genetic analysis and replicated in an independent cohort. A cluster of highly shared sequence variants was judged likely to represent a technical artifact of the sequencing pipeline. Around 16 rarely observed V segments, including chromosome 9 orphons, were excluded from the earlier analysis of some 590 of the donors because counts were too low. In a later analysis, most CMV-associated TCR beta chains were found to appear HLA-restricted, with HLA associations seemingly driven largely by CMV exposure. In both the original and validation cohorts, the classifier was reported to diagnose cytomegalovirus status with high specificity and sensitivity. Immune exposure information for the cohort was limited to CMV serostatus. A further reported finding was that TCR beta sequences accurately predicted the HLA-A and HLA-B alleles for most subjects in the first cohort. Some IMGT-functional V segments, including TRBV6-2 and TRBV6-3, could not be distinguished by the 87-base-pair reads and were therefore excluded. Assigning TCR associations to individual alleles was difficult when HLA alleles, especially DR and DQ, strongly co-occurred. Because some donors lacked HLA typing at each locus, the association tests relied only on the typed subset. The study listed 150 to 200 TCR beta chains as associated with cytomegalovirus. Most TCR sequences were seen in very few donors, while some public TCRs were found in many individuals. At a false discovery rate of 0.05, a later analysis linked 16,000 or so TCR beta sequences to specific HLA alleles. In a later genetic analysis, fewer N-insertions in productive TCRs were reported among donors in an Asian-associated ancestry cluster than the approximately 670-donor mean. Only TCR beta chains were sequenced in this cohort, and the absence of alpha or paired-chain data limited detectable features. According to the authors, the approach could potentially be generalized to other disease states and immunological phenotypes.

The germline V gene (reference sequence) sets CDR1 to LNHDA and CDR2 to SQIVND. The CDR3 contains 14 residues, cysteine and phenylalanine counted. Just CDR3 DNA is preserved here, 42 bases in frame from base 1. V was cut back by 2 bases and J by 0 bases, leaving a gap of 7 bases between them. This clone was picked up a small number of times. Its target antigen remains unknown. There are no base qualities to consult, and no much larger clone falls within one base. Receptor libraries were prepared by the immunoSEQ multiplex PCR assay. A mixture of 60 forward primers for TCR Vbeta segments and 13 reverse primers for TCR Jbeta segments was used in the multiplex PCR. A multiplex PCR assay on genomic DNA amplified the CDR3 region of rearranged TCR beta genes. Amplified TCR beta libraries were sequenced as 87-base-pair reads on the Illumina HiSeq System. Concerning the study's data processing: Across the 500 to 850 repertoires, a later analysis counted tens of millions of unique TCR beta chains, roughly 11 million of which were shared by at least two donors. Raw reads were error-corrected and collapsed into unique sequences with a nearest-neighbor algorithm that merged closely related sequences to remove PCR and sequencing errors. V, D and J gene segments were assigned by aligning CDR3 sequences to IMGT reference sequences. For a sequence to be retained, a match of at least six nucleotides to both a V gene segment and a J gene segment was required. A rearrangement was called productive if the CDR3 had no stop codons and remained in frame with V and J, and every other rearrangement was called non-productive. CDR3 was defined according to IMGT convention as the region running from the second conserved V-encoded cysteine to the conserved J-encoded phenylalanine. The earlier analysis of about 610 of the donors excluded sequences that lacked an unambiguous match to a single V gene segment. In an earlier analysis of 587 of the donors, V segments were called functional above 56.7% productive rearrangements and were called segregating when the between-donor standard deviation exceeded 5%. To diagnose cytomegalovirus status from the catalog of TCR beta chain sequences, a statistical classification framework was built. A later analysis assigned V and J genes by comparing TCR nucleotide sequences with IMGT/GENE-DB human TR gene sequences. The TCRdist pipeline was used in a later analysis to assign CDR3 sequences and most-parsimonious VDJ recombination scenarios. In a later analysis, each TCR beta chain was defined by its CDR3 amino acid sequence together with its V-gene family, and reads without a unique V-gene family were excluded. As a way to deal with suspected cross-contamination and a sequencing artifact, a later analysis dropped hundreds of nucleotide sequences that were highly shared and had low generation probability. A later analysis calculated a clonal expansion index for each public chain from normalized within-repertoire ranks of inferred template counts. In a later analysis, generation probabilities were computed using a VDJ recombination model fitted to out-of-frame rearrangements, and the results were checked against IGoR. A later analysis scored TCR-TCR, TCR-HLA and TCR-CMV co-occurrence with hypergeometric tests, applying a repertoire-size bias correction to TCR pairs. In a later analysis, false discovery rates were estimated by permuting HLA or CMV assignments 20 times. In a later analysis, co-occurring TCRs were grouped using DBSCAN, with TCRdist sequence similarity added in when clustering inside HLA-allele-positive subsets. Repertoires with fewer than 30,000 or more than 120,000 public chains, plus five repertoires with anomalous nucleotide sharing, were excluded from co-occurrence clustering. TCRdb's version of the immuneACCESS table is confined to in-frame rearrangements and falls short of the full clone set. An unresolved V gene accounts for under half of the shortfall where checked; the remainder is of unknown origin. The V and J calls and clone size are taken from that table; D and trimming were inferred from the DNA. The sample has under 300,000 clones on record, 70% to 90% of them singletons. The top ten clones comprise 1.5% to 2.5% of the sample.

The cohort consisted of fewer than 700 healthy bone marrow donors. All cohort members were sampled while nominally healthy, although unrecorded immune exposures were likely present. The donor was CMV seropositive and was included in the group of around 300 seropositive cohort members. A peripheral blood sample was collected from each donor, and TCR beta sequencing was performed on peripheral blood mononuclear cells. The Qiagen DNeasy Blood Extraction Kit was used to extract genomic DNA from the blood cell samples. The sample comprised PBMCs. The chain was built from TRBV19 and TRBJ1-2; the D gene identity is not certain. This sequence was found in a woman in her thirties or forties in good health and CMV-seropositive. CDR3 reads: CASSIQLSNYGYTF. The DNA sequence is TGTGCCAGTAGTATACAACTCTCTAACTATGGCTACACCTTC.